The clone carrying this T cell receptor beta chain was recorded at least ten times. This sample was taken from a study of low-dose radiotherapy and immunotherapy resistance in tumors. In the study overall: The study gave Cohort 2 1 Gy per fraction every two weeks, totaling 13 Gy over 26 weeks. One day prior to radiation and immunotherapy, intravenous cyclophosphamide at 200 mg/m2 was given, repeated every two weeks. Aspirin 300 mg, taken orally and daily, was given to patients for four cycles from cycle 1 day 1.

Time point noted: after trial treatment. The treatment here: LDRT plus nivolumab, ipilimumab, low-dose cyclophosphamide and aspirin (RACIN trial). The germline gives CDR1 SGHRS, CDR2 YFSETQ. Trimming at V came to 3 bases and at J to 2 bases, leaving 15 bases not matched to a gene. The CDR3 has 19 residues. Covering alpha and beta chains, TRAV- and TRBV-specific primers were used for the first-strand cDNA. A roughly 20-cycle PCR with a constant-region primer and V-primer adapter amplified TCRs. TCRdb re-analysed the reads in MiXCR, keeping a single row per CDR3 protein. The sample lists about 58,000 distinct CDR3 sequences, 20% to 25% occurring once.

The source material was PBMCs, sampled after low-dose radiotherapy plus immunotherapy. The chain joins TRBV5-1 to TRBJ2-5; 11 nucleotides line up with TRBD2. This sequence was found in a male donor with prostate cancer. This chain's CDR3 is CASSWPTSGNRLTQETQYF. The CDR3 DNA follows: TGCGCCAGCAGCTGGCCGACTAGCGGGAACCGCCTTACTCAAGAGACCCAGTACTTC.